A selection of T cell receptor beta chains follows, all from one sample in a study of blood T cell repertoires in COVID-19. Some clones are missing from TCRdb's copy, which holds only in-frame ones; the method was immunoSEQ multiplex PCR. The sample carries fewer than 450,000 clones, approximately 88% recorded once. The source material was PBMCs or T cells enriched from blood (not recorded which). The receptors here all came from a woman between 35 and 50 years old with acute COVID-19. CDR3s include the opening cysteine and the closing phenylalanine or tryptophan. D genes are given only for firm matches. For some rows the clone size is stated as once, few or many, or as a class when expanded; others skip it.

V gene	clone size	D gene	J gene	CDR3 DNA	CDR3 protein
TRBV25-1	.	.	TRBJ2-3	TGTGCCAGCAGTGAACATGCCTACAGCACAGATACGCAGTATTTT	CASSEHAYSTDTQYF
TRBV10-1	.	.	TRBJ1-1	TGCGCCAGCAGTGTGGGGAGGAAGACTGAAGCTTTCTTT	CASSVGRKTEAFF
TRBV10-3	.	TRBD1	TRBJ2-7	TGTGCCATCAGTGAGTCGTTAGCATGGACAGGGGGCAACGAGCAGTACTTC	CAISESLAWTGGNEQYF
TRBV19	.	.	TRBJ2-7	TGTGCCAGTAGTACCGGCCCGGGTCAGGAGCAGTACTTC	CASSTGPGQEQYF
TRBV5-6	few	.	TRBJ1-1	TGTGCCAGCAGCTTGGGTTGGGGAGGGACTGAAGCTTTCTTT	CASSLGWGGTEAFF
TRBV6-5	few	TRBD2	TRBJ2-4	TGTGCCAGCAGGCCGGGACTAGCGGGCAACATTCAGTACTTC	CASRPGLAGNIQYF
TRBV7-8	.	TRBD2	TRBJ2-3	TGTGCCAGCAGCTTAGTTACGGGGGGGCCTATAGATACGCAGTATTTT	CASSLVTGGPIDTQYF
TRBV7-9	.	.	TRBJ1-3	TGTGCCAGCAGCCGTCCCCCCGGAAACACCATATATTTT	CASSRPPGNTIYF
TRBV7-9	.	TRBD1	TRBJ1-2	TGTGCCAGCAGCTTCACAGGGGAAGGCTACACCTTC	CASSFTGEGYTF
TRBV2	.	.	TRBJ1-1	TGTGCCAGCAGTACAGGGCTCAACACTGAAGCTTTCTTT	CASSTGLNTEAFF
TRBV4-1	.	TRBD1	TRBJ2-1	TGCGCCAGCAGCCAATTGTACCTTGGACAGGACCTTTGGAATGAGCAGTTCTTC	CASSQLYLGQDLWNEQFF
TRBV5-4	.	TRBD2	TRBJ2-3	TGTGCCAGCAGCTCCATAGCGGGGGCGGGAGATACGCAGTATTTT	CASSSIAGAGDTQYF
TRBV9	once	.	TRBJ2-5	TGTGCCAGCAGCGTAGAAGGGGTACCCCAAGAGACCCAGTACTTC	CASSVEGVPQETQYF
TRBV3-1/TRBV3-2	.	.	TRBJ1-1	TGTGCCAGCAGCCAACACATGAACACTGAAGCTTTCTTT	CASSQHMNTEAFF
TRBV4-2	few	.	TRBJ1-3	TGTGCCAGCAGCCAAGGAGTAAGCGCCAACTCTGGAAACACCATATATTTT	CASSQGVSANSGNTIYF
TRBV6-1	.	.	TRBJ1-5	TGTGCCAGCAGTGAAACTGGGAGCCGGCACCAGCCCCAGCATTTT	CASSETGSRHQPQHF
TRBV7-9	.	.	TRBJ1-5	TGTGCCAGCAGCTTAGAAGGGGGCAATCAGCCCCAGCATTTT	CASSLEGGNQPQHF
TRBV2	.	TRBD1	TRBJ1-2	TGTGCCAGCAGCACGAGGACAGGGGTTTATGGCTACACCTTC	CASSTRTGVYGYTF
TRBV14	.	TRBD2	TRBJ2-3	TGTGCCAGCAGCCAAGATATCCCACTAGCGGGGCCTTTTAGCACAGATACGCAGTATTTT	CASSQDIPLAGPFSTDTQYF
TRBV6-5	once	.	TRBJ2-1	TGTGCCAGCAAGCAAGTGGGGGCGGACAATGAGCAGTTCTTC	CASKQVGADNEQFF
TRBV12-3/TRBV12-4	.	.	TRBJ2-1	TGTGCCAGCAGTTTAGCGAAGCTCAGGGAGCAGTTCTTC	CASSLAKLREQFF
TRBV2	.	.	TRBJ1-1	TGTGCCAGCAGTATGTACAGGGCCAACACTGAAGCTTTCTTT	CASSMYRANTEAFF
TRBV7-6	.	.	TRBJ1-5	TGTGCCAGCAGCTTGGGAGGGGGGCTTCAGCCCCAGCATTTT	CASSLGGGLQPQHF
TRBV6-2/TRBV6-3	.	TRBD1	TRBJ2-1	TGTGCCAGCAGTTCCTTTCGACAGGGATCGAATGAGCAGTTCTTC	CASSSFRQGSNEQFF
TRBV5-1	.	.	TRBJ1-3	TGCGCCAGCAGCTTAGAGGGTTGGAGCTCTGGAAACACCATATATTTT	CASSLEGWSSGNTIYF
TRBV19	.	.	TRBJ1-1	TGTGCCAGTAGTTTAGGACACGCGGCTTTCTTT	CASSLGHAAFF
TRBV19	few	.	TRBJ1-6	TGTGCCAGTAGTATGGAGCTACTTAATTCACCCCTCCACTTT	CASSMELLNSPLHF
TRBV4-1	.	.	TRBJ2-3	TGCGCCAGCAGCCAAGTCACAGCAGATACGCAGTATTTT	CASSQVTADTQYF
TRBV13	.	.	TRBJ1-1	TGTGCCAGCAGCTTGAGGACAGCCGAAGCTTTCTTT	CASSLRTAEAFF
TRBV27	.	TRBD1	TRBJ1-1	TGTGCCAGCAGTATCTCCCCCGGGACAGGGAGAACTGAAGCTTTCTTT	CASSISPGTGRTEAFF
TRBV5-4	few	TRBD1	TRBJ2-7	TGTGCCAGCAGCTTTAGTACAGGGGGTCTCGTTGACGAGCAGTACTTC	CASSFSTGGLVDEQYF
TRBV6-5	.	TRBD2	TRBJ2-1	TGTGCCAGCAGTTACTCAGGACTAGCGCCTTACAATGAGCAGTTCTTC	CASSYSGLAPYNEQFF
TRBV5-1	.	.	TRBJ1-4	TGCGCCAGCAGCTTAGGGGCTGCGACTAATGAAAAACTGTTTTTT	CASSLGAATNEKLFF
TRBV24-1	.	TRBD2	TRBJ2-5	TGTGCCACCAGTGATCGACTAGCGGGGGGTCGGGAGACCCAGTACTTC	CATSDRLAGGRETQYF
TRBV10-3	.	.	TRBJ1-2	TGTGCCATCAGTGAACGTGAGAACTATGGCTACACCTTC	CAISERENYGYTF
TRBV6-5	.	TRBD1	TRBJ1-2	TGTGCCAGCAGGGGACAGGGGGCTACTAACTATGGCTACACCTTC	CASRGQGATNYGYTF
TRBV12-3/TRBV12-4	.	TRBD2	TRBJ2-2	TGTGCCAGCAAGCGGGGGCGCACCGGGGAGCTGTTTTTT	CASKRGRTGELFF
TRBV14	.	TRBD1	TRBJ1-6	TGTGCCAGCAGCCTTAGAGCGGACAGGTCGCGTTCACCCCTCCACTTT	CASSLRADRSRSPLHF
TRBV6-6	few	TRBD1	TRBJ2-7	TGTGCCAGCAGTTCGGGACAGGGGGCCCGCTACGAGCAGTACTTC	CASSSGQGARYEQYF
TRBV7-6	few	.	TRBJ2-1	TGTGCCAGCAGCTCCGGAACTGGCAGGCCGAGCTCCTACAATGAGCAGTTCTTC	CASSSGTGRPSSYNEQFF
TRBV19	.	.	TRBJ1-5	TGTGCCAGTAGGCTCGGGACACATAGCAATCAGCCCCAGCATTTT	CASRLGTHSNQPQHF
TRBV5-1	once	.	TRBJ2-5	TGCGCCAGCAGTTGGGCAGGGGAAGAGACCCAGTACTTC	CASSWAGEETQYF
TRBV30	once	.	TRBJ1-5	TGTGCCTGGAGTCAGGGGTTCGGCAATCAGCCCCAGCATTTT	CAWSQGFGNQPQHF
TRBV9	few	.	TRBJ1-5	TGTGCCAGCTCCCCGCGGGGGGTTCAGCCCCAGCATTTT	CASSPRGVQPQHF
TRBV4-2	.	.	TRBJ2-7	TGTGCCAGCAGCAACCGGGACTTCGGCTACGAGCAGTACTTC	CASSNRDFGYEQYF
TRBV7-9	.	.	TRBJ1-5	TGTGCCAGCAGCTTGGACAGAAATCAGCCCCAGCATTTT	CASSLDRNQPQHF
TRBV5-4	.	TRBD2	TRBJ2-5	TGTGCCAGCAGCTTAGCGGGGGGTCAAGAGACCCAGTACTTC	CASSLAGGQETQYF
TRBV29-1	.	.	TRBJ1-1	TGCAGCGTTGGCGGCGGTATGAACACTGAAGCTTTCTTT	CSVGGGMNTEAFF
TRBV28	once	TRBD1	TRBJ2-7	TGTGCCAGCAGTACCGGGACAGGGAGGTTCTACGAGCAGTACTTC	CASSTGTGRFYEQYF
TRBV2	.	TRBD1	TRBJ1-6	TGTGCCAGCAGCGCGACAGGGTCCGGTTCACCCCTCCACTTT	CASSATGSGSPLHF
TRBV20-1	.	.	TRBJ2-2	TGCAGTGCTAGTGTAACAGGGAGGGTCGGGGAGCTGTTTTTT	CSASVTGRVGELFF
TRBV6-1	.	TRBD1	TRBJ2-5	TGTGCCAGCAGTGATAGGGACAGGGGGCCAGAGACCCAGTACTTC	CASSDRDRGPETQYF
TRBV7-8	.	.	TRBJ1-4	TGTGCCAGCAGCTTCGATTCACAGGGAAATGAAAAACTGTTTTTT	CASSFDSQGNEKLFF
TRBV9	.	.	TRBJ1-6	TGTGCCAGCAGCGGGATTGGGGGCGGGAATTCACCCCTCCACTTT	CASSGIGGGNSPLHF